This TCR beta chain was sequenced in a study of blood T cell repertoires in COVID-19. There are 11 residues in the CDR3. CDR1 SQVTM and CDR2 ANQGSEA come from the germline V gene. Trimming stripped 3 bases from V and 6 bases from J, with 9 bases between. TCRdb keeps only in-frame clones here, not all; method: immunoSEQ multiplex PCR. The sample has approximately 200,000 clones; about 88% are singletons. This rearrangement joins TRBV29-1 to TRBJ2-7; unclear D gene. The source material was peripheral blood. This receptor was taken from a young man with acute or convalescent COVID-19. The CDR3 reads CSVEVAIEQYF. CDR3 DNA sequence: TGCAGCGTTGAGGTAGCTATCGAGCAGTACTTC.